The source of this T cell receptor (beta chain) is a study of blood T cells in healthy people across ages. CDR1 is DFQATT and CDR2 is SNEGSKA in the germline V gene (reference sequence). Deletions cut 2 bases from V and 1 base from J, with 17 bases between. The CDR3 is 16 amino acids. The use of a sample-barcoded 5' primer and a J-beta primer mix characterized a second PCR of roughly 6 to 11 cycles. One entry per CDR3 protein results from TCRdb running MiXCR on the 5' RACE reads. Of around 790,000 distinct CDR3 sequences listed, under 55% are singletons. At least 7 million PBMCs were isolated per sample.

Source material: blood. This clonotype originated in a man aged 60 to 69 in good health. The chain combines TRBV20-1 with TRBJ2-5; TRBD1 or TRBD2 may be the D gene (5 bases each). The CDR3 region is CSARYLAGTLQETQYF. CDR3 DNA: TGCAGTGCTAGATATCTGGCAGGGACCCTCCAAGAGACCCAGTACTTC.